Below are 22 T cell receptor beta chains sequenced from a single sample in a study of CD8+CD57+ T cells in acquired aplastic anemia. Genomic DNA constituted the template upon which TCR beta VDJ and CDR3 profiling was performed. In TCRdb, the reads were re-called with MiXCR into one record per CDR3 protein. Of some 180,000 distinct CDR3 sequences in the sample, under 55% were seen once. Sequenced: sorted CD4+, CD8+, or CD8+CD57+ T cells (not recorded which) from PBMCs. The receptors here all came from a human donor in good health.

This clonotype was seen at least ten times. The gene calls are TRBV19 and TRBJ1-1; 8 nucleotides match TRBD1. Germline assignment: CDR1 LNHDA and CDR2 SQIVND (reference sequence). The trim removed 7 bases at V and 7 bases at J, leaving 8 bases unmatched. The CDR3 consists of 13 residues. CDR3 nucleotide sequence: TGTGCCAGTAATCCGACAGGGGTGGGTGAAGCTTTCTTT. Translating it yields CASNPTGVGEAFF.

The chain is built from TRBV29-1 and TRBJ2-1, with 13 bases that match TRBD2. The germline V gene has CDR1 SQVTM and CDR2 ANQGSEA. V gave up 8 bases and J gave up 4 bases; unmatched junction bases: 8. The CDR3 has 15 amino acids. CDR3: CSRRPGLAGYNEQFF. As DNA, the CDR3 is TGCAGCAGACGGCCGGGACTAGCGGGGTACAATGAGCAGTTCTTC.

This clonotype has a handful of counts. The chain carries TRBV5-1 and TRBJ2-7; a possible D gene is TRBD1 (5 bases). Trimming took off 0 bases at V and 6 bases at J, with 10 bases between the two ends. The CDR3 spans 13 residues. Germline CDR1 reads SGHRS; CDR2 reads YFSETQ. CDR3 nucleotide sequence: TGCGCCAGCAGCTTGGGCCGAGACAGCGAGCAGTACTTC. Its translation: CASSLGRDSEQYF.

The gene calls are TRBV9 and TRBJ2-3; maybe TRBD1 (7 bases). Trimming stripped 3 bases from V and 6 bases from J, with 20 bases between. Germline V gene lookup returns CDR1 SGDLS and CDR2 YYNGEE. This CDR3 spans 16 amino acids. CDR3: CASSAAGGGFGDTQYF. The CDR3 DNA is TGTGCCAGCAGCGCCGCAGGGGGAGGATTTGGCGATACGCAGTATTTT.

This chain links TRBV5-1 with TRBJ1-2; D unclear. Per the germline V gene, CDR1 is SGHRS and CDR2 is YFSETQ. Trimming took 0 bases from V and 0 from J, leaving 6 bases between them. The CDR3 is 14 amino acids. The CDR3: CASSLDNANYGYTF. The CDR3 region has the DNA TGCGCCAGCAGCTTGGACAACGCTAACTATGGCTACACCTTC.

This clonotype was observed many times. Relative to the germline gene, one junction end is altered; a read error may explain this. The chain uses TRBV7-2 and TRBJ2-3, with 9 bases matching TRBD2. The CDR3 is 15 amino acids. CDR1 and CDR2 from the germline V gene are SGHTA and FQGNSA. CDR3 DNA sequence: TGTGCCAGCAGCCTAGCGGGAAGCCTTTACGGTACGCAGTATTTT. It translates to CASSLAGSLYGTQYF.

The V call is TRBV18, the J call TRBJ2-5; no firm D call. Between the trimmed V and J ends, which lost 3 bases and 7 bases, there was a span of 15 bases. CDR1 is KGHSH and CDR2 is LQKENI in the germline V gene. The length of the CDR3 is 14 residues. The CDR3 nucleotides read TGTGCCAGCTCACCTCTGGCCGACTTTGGGACCCAGTACTTC. Residues: CASSPLADFGTQYF.

This clonotype came up many times. The CDR3 DNA reads as TGTGCCAGTGGGGACTACAATGAGCAGTTCTTC. Translated: CASGDYNEQFF. The chain combines TRBV7-3 with TRBJ2-1; D is unclear. Germline V gene sequence: CDR1 SGHTA, CDR2 FQGTGA. The CDR3 has 11 amino acids. Trimming took off 9 bases at V and 3 bases at J, with 6 bases between the two ends.

The chain couples TRBV10-1 to TRBJ2-1; 9 bases are a match to TRBD2. This CDR3 is built from 15 residues. Germline V gene sequence: CDR1 WNHNN, CDR2 SYGVQD (reference sequence). The V gene end was trimmed by 6 bases and the J gene end by 6 bases; junction bases not matched to a gene: 9. The CDR3 loop reads CASRTLAGLSNEQFF. CDR3 bases: TGCGCCAGCAGAACCCTAGCGGGGTTGTCCAATGAGCAGTTCTTC.

The DNA for the CDR3 is TGCGCCAGCAGCCCCGGGTCGGGCTATGGCTACACCTTC. Translating it yields CASSPGSGYGYTF. The gene calls are TRBV5-1 and TRBJ1-2, with unresolved D. The CDR3 extends over 13 amino acids. The ends were cut back, 4 bases at V and 4 bases at J, with 11 bases in the middle. Per the germline V gene, CDR1 is SGHRS and CDR2 is YFSETQ.

This sequence joins TRBV2 and TRBJ2-1, with TRBD2 identical over 10 bases. The CDR3 runs to 15 residues. CDR1 SNHLY and CDR2 FYNNEI come from the germline V gene. V trimming: 5 bases; J trimming: 9 bases; junction bases outside the gene matches: 10. The CDR3 is CASSYPSGSRGEQFF. The CDR3 coding sequence is TGTGCCAGCAGTTATCCTAGCGGGAGTAGAGGTGAGCAGTTCTTC.

The chain couples TRBV7-6 to TRBJ1-1; no reliable D call. Trimming removed 1 base from V and 1 base from J, with 10 bases in between. This CDR3 comprises 15 residues. Germline lookup yields CDR1 SGHVS and CDR2 FNYEAQ. The CDR3 bases are TGTGCCAGCAGCTTAGGAGCCCAGGCGAACACTGAAGCTTTCTTT. It translates to CASSLGAQANTEAFF. The complete variable domain, with remaining parts taken from reference TRBV7-6 and TRBJ1-1, reads GAGVSQSPRYKVTKRGQDVALRCDPISGHVSLYWYRQALGQGPEFLTYFNYEAQQDKSGLPNDRFSAERPEGSISTLTIQRTEQRDSAMYRCASSLGAQANTEAFFGQGTRLTVV.

This clonotype was detected only a few times. The J gene is TRBJ2-3, the V gene TRBV24-1, with D possibly being TRBD2 (6 bases). CDR1 KGHDR and CDR2 SFDVKD come from the germline V gene. The CDR3 spans 12 residues. V was clipped by 9 bases and J by 6 bases, with 12 bases between them. CDR3 sequence (DNA): TGTGCCACCTCGGGGGAGACGGATACGCAGTATTTT. It yields the protein CATSGETDTQYF.

This clonotype was counted many times. The chain carries TRBV18 and TRBJ2-7, with unresolved D. CDR3 length: 14 residues. The V end was cut by 2 bases, the J end by 3 bases, with 11 bases between. CDR1 is KGHSH and CDR2 is LQKENI in the germline V gene. The CDR3 DNA is TGTGCCAGCTCACCAGGGTCCGACCTCTACGAGCAGTACTTC. Translated, it gives CASSPGSDLYEQYF.

The sample holds many counts of this clonotype. The V gene is TRBV4-3, the J gene TRBJ2-7; 8 bases align to TRBD2. Germline lookup yields CDR1 LGHNA and CDR2 YSLEER. The CDR3 extends over 16 amino acids. V dropped 4 bases and J dropped 0; count of bases not matched to a gene: 8. CDR3 loop: CASSPFGSGSSYEQYF. CDR3 bases: TGCGCCAGCAGCCCTTTTGGGAGCGGGAGCTCCTACGAGCAGTACTTC.

V is TRBV19 and J is TRBJ2-2; D is possibly TRBD1 or TRBD2 (6 bases each). CDR3 size: 14 residues. Germline V gene data show CDR1 as LNHDA and CDR2 as SQIVND (reference sequence). Trimming took off 6 bases at V and 6 bases at J, with 14 bases between the two ends. CDR3 coding DNA: TGTGCCAGTAGACAGGGTAGGGGGGCCGGGGAGCTGTTTTTT. Protein: CASRQGRGAGELFF.

The rearrangement links TRBV24-1 to TRBJ2-3, with D perhaps given as TRBD1 or TRBD2 (5 bases each). The CDR3 runs 11 residues. Trimming left V 7 bases short and J 11 bases short, with 12 bases between. The germline CDR1 and CDR2 sequences are KGHDR and SFDVKD. The CDR3 region has the DNA TGTGCCACCAGCGCCCGGGACCGGCAGTATTTT. This sequence encodes CATSARDRQYF.

This clonotype was picked up many times. This chain connects TRBV5-1 to TRBJ2-3, with D maybe TRBD2 (6 bases). The CDR3 is 17 residues long. Germline V gene lookup returns CDR1 SGHRS and CDR2 YFSETQ. Trimming pared 6 bases from V and 0 bases from J, leaving 20 bases between. As DNA, the CDR3 is TGCGCCAGCAACCCGGGGCGGGGTTTGGGGAGCACAGATACGCAGTATTTT. Protein sequence: CASNPGRGLGSTDTQYF.

The CDR3 reads CASNADRGNGYTF. The CDR3 coding sequence is TGTGCCAGCAACGCGGACAGGGGGAATGGCTACACCTTC. This chain joins TRBV12-3 or TRBV12-4 and TRBJ1-2, with 10 bases that match TRBD1. The CDR3 sequence is 13 residues long. Trimming at V came to 7 bases and at J to 6 bases, leaving 5 bases not matched to a gene.

This chain connects TRBV7-6 to TRBJ2-5; 8 positions match TRBD2. Trimming cost V 4 bases and J 5 bases; bases outside gene matches: 3. The CDR3 is made up of 13 amino acids. CDR1 and CDR2 (germline): SGHVS, FNYEAQ. CDR3 loop: CASSSGGLETQYF. The CDR3 nucleotides are TGTGCCAGCAGCTCGGGAGGGCTCGAGACCCAGTACTTC.

The chain employs TRBV20-1 and TRBJ2-1; TRBD1 might be the D (6 bases). The CDR3 contains 14 residues. V was trimmed by 3 bases and J by 8 bases, leaving 17 bases between them. The germline CDR1 and CDR2 sequences are DFQATT and SNEGSKA (reference sequence). The CDR3 DNA follows: TGCAGTGCTAGGCCCCATTCGGCAGGGGATGAGCAGTTCTTC. This encodes CSARPHSAGDEQFF.

This clonotype was recorded at least ten times. This chain joins TRBV24-1 and TRBJ1-2; 7 positions match TRBD1. Germline V gives CDR1 KGHDR, CDR2 SFDVKD. V gave up 4 bases and J gave up 4 bases; unmatched junction bases: 5. The CDR3 is 14 amino acids. CDR3 protein: CATSDRGTAYGYTF. In nucleotides, the CDR3 is TGTGCCACCAGTGACAGGGGGACAGCCTATGGCTACACCTTC.